This T cell receptor (beta chain) was sequenced for a study of CD8+CD57+ T cells in acquired aplastic anemia. Study-level information: Quantities of DNA derived from sorted CD4+ and CD8+ cells averaged approximately 3 ug.

Trimming stripped 0 bases from V and 8 bases from J, with 13 bases between. Germline V CDR1 and CDR2: LNHNV, YYDKDF (reference sequence). CDR3 length: 14 residues. Points on this clonotype: Its antigen is as yet unknown.

Broader study findings: Controls did not differ significantly from patients in CD8+ Simpson's diversity. Roughly 30 sequences, all CD8+ CDR3, were shared between patients and controls.

Template material for TCR beta VDJ and CDR3 profiling consisted of genomic DNA. TCRdb reprocessed the reads with MiXCR, giving one entry per CDR3 protein. The repertoire holds 300,000 or so distinct CDR3 sequences, roughly three fifths seen once, with 7.5% to 9% in the top ten. The sequence was obtained from a human donor with severe aplastic anemia or a healthy control (not recorded which). The chain is built from TRBV15 and TRBJ1-2; D possibly corresponds to TRBD1 (5 bases). Sequenced material: sorted CD4+, CD8+, or CD8+CD57+ T cells (not recorded which) from PBMCs. This CDR3 is CATSRDQGVDGYTF. The CDR3 DNA is TGTGCCACCAGCAGAGATCAGGGCGTGGACGGCTACACCTTC.